This T cell receptor (beta chain) originates from a study of cytomegalovirus exposure and HLA in healthy donors. Study-wide context: As an earlier analysis found, about 190 million T cells yielded approximately 100 million unique TCR beta sequences. Genetic ancestry analysis placed approximately 79% of the 300 to 400 donors that were genotyped in the Caucasian-associated cluster.

The study ran its PCR with 60 Vbeta and 13 Jbeta primers. TCRdb's copy holds only in-frame clones and misses some; the assay was immunoSEQ multiplex PCR. This table holds about 170,000 clones, approximately 70% found once. This CDR3 region has 14 residues. Germline loops: CDR1 MNHEY, CDR2 SVGAGI. V was clipped by 6 bases and J by 1 base; unmatched bases: 6. Material for sequencing was PBMCs. The V gene is TRBV6-5, the J gene TRBJ2-7, with 7 bases lining up with TRBD1. This sequence originates from a woman under 30 in good health and CMV-seropositive. The CDR3 protein is CASRPGQDSYEQYF. The CDR3 nucleotides are TGTGCCAGCAGACCCGGACAGGATTCCTACGAGCAGTACTTC.